The 9 T cell receptor beta chains below all came from one sample that was sequenced in a study of blood T cell repertoires in COVID-19. The protocol was immunoSEQ multiplex PCR, while the TCRdb copy is restricted to in-frame clones and leaves out a portion. The sample includes some 180,000 clones, about nine tenths of them seen just once. The specimen sequenced was peripheral blood. The source of these receptors is a man aged 35 to 55 with acute or convalescent COVID-19.

V and J are TRBV10-3 and TRBJ2-1; D may be TRBD2 (6 bases). The germline V gene has CDR1 ENHRY and CDR2 SYGVKD. V lost 7 bases and J lost 5, with 12 bases in between. This CDR3 has 13 residues. CDR3 in amino acids: CAINLGLNNEQFF. CDR3 nucleotides: TGTGCCATCAACCTGGGACTGAACAATGAGCAGTTCTTC.

The rearrangement links TRBV30 to TRBJ1-4, with D possibly being TRBD1 (5 bases). V lost 2 bases and J 8 bases, leaving 12 bases between the germline ends. The CDR3 runs to 13 residues. Per germline, CDR1 GTSNPN and CDR2 SVGIG (reference sequence). CDR3 in amino acids: CAWSSGGWEKLFF. The CDR3, as DNA: TGTGCCTGGAGTTCGGGGGGTTGGGAAAAACTGTTTTTT.

The V call is TRBV5-4, the J call TRBJ1-2; the D gene is possibly TRBD1 (6 bases). The CDR3 spans 14 residues. V dropped 4 bases and J dropped 6 bases, with 16 bases sitting between them. Germline-derived CDR1 and CDR2 are SGHNT and YYREEE (reference sequence). DNA of the CDR3: TGTGCCAGCAGCCCGACGGACAGCATGCATGGCTACACCTTC. Protein: CASSPTDSMHGYTF.

V and J are TRBV5-4 and TRBJ1-1; D gene unclear. CDR1 is SGHNT, CDR2 YYREEE, per germline (reference sequence). The CDR3 length is 14 residues. Trimming removed 4 bases from V and 1 base from J, with 11 bases in between. In nucleotides, the CDR3 is TGTGCCAGCAGCCCGCCAGGAGGGAACACTGAAGCTTTCTTT. Translation gives CASSPPGGNTEAFF. The whole variable domain, filled in from reference TRBV5-4 and TRBJ1-1, reads ETGVTQSPTHLIKTRGQQVTLRCSSQSGHNTVSWYQQALGQGPQFIFQYYREEENGRGNFPPRFSGLQFPNYSSELNVNALELDDSALYLCASSPPGGNTEAFFGQGTRLTVV.

The CDR3, as DNA: TGCGCCAGCAAGCTCGGGGGGGCCCCAGATACGCAGTATTTT. Protein: CASKLGGAPDTQYF. The gene calls are TRBV10-2 and TRBJ2-3; 8 positions match TRBD2. The CDR3 has 14 residues. Losses at the gene ends were 7 bases for V and 4 bases for J; bases not matched to a gene: 7. The germline V gene has CDR1 WSHSY and CDR2 SAAADI.

The V call is TRBV10-3, the J call TRBJ1-2; D uncertain. Germline loops: CDR1 ENHRY, CDR2 SYGVKD. CDR3 size: 11 residues. V lost 8 bases and J lost 7, with 11 bases in between. CDR3 residues: CAIPDIGGYTF. The CDR3 DNA follows: TGTGCCATCCCTGACATCGGTGGCTACACCTTC.

The CDR3 coding sequence is TGTGCCAGTAGAAAACAGGGTCAGGGCTACACCTTC. Its protein product is CASRKQGQGYTF. V usage is TRBV19 and J usage is TRBJ1-2, with D maybe TRBD1 (6 bases). Trimming left V 6 bases short and J 8 bases short, with 13 bases between. The CDR3 has 12 amino acids. Looked up from germline, CDR1 is LNHDA and CDR2 is SQIVND (reference sequence).

The chain recombines TRBV29-1 with TRBJ2-1, with D possibly being TRBD2 (6 bases). CDR3 length: 14 residues. Trimming took 7 bases from V and 2 from J, leaving 15 bases between them. Per the germline V gene, CDR1 is SQVTM and CDR2 is ANQGSEA. CDR3 nucleotide sequence: TGCAGCGCTGCGCTAGCGACCACCTACAATGAGCAGTTCTTC. This codes for CSAALATTYNEQFF.

The chain is built from TRBV6-6 and TRBJ2-3; no definite D call. Deletions cut 0 bases from V and 3 bases from J, with 7 bases between. This CDR3 has 14 amino acids. CDR1 MNHNY and CDR2 SVGAGI come from the germline V gene (reference sequence). The CDR3 loop is CASSYSLVTDTQYF. CDR3 coding DNA: TGTGCCAGCAGTTACTCGTTAGTGACAGATACGCAGTATTTT.